Sequencing of this T cell receptor (beta chain) was carried out in a study of shared clonotypes between healthy human individuals. The CDR3 totals 15 residues. CDR1 LNHDA and CDR2 SQIVND come from the germline V gene (reference sequence). V gave up 9 bases and J gave up 5 bases, with 20 bases separating them. Data came from immunoSEQ multiplex PCR; TCRdb stores just in-frame clones and leaves some out. The data contain under 2.5 million clones, under 95% of them seen just once; the ten biggest clones take up more than 0.35%. Specimen: naive CD4+ T cells from PBMCs. Subset here: CD45RA+ positively selected. The origin of this receptor is a man younger than 30 in good health. Some clones in this sample may be carry-over from other donors' samples. The J gene is TRBJ1-5, the V gene TRBV19; D is possibly TRBD1 (5 bases). The CDR3 sequence: CASQRKTWGDQPQHF. CDR3 DNA sequence: TGTGCCAGCCAAAGGAAAACCTGGGGGGATCAGCCCCAGCATTTT.